This note documents a single TCR beta chain sequence. Profiling relied on immunoSEQ multiplex PCR, and the TCRdb table lists in-frame clones only, not all of them. This repertoire shows around 1.1 million clones, about 72% found once; its top ten account for roughly 0.82%. The CDR3 consists of 12 residues. The V and J ends lost 2 bases and 4 bases respectively, with 6 bases between them. From germline, CDR1 is SGHRS and CDR2 YFSETQ. This sample stems from a study of shared clonotypes between healthy human individuals. This clonotype was sampled from a man between 18 and 35 years old in good health. Some clones in this sample may be carry-over from other donors' samples. Sequencing input: memory CD4+ T cells from PBMCs. Subset noted: CD45RA-negative fraction. The V gene is TRBV5-1, the J gene TRBJ1-1; maybe TRBD1 (5 bases). The CDR3 region is CASSLRGTEAFF. The CDR3 nucleotides are TGCGCCAGCAGCTTAAGGGGCACTGAAGCTTTCTTT.